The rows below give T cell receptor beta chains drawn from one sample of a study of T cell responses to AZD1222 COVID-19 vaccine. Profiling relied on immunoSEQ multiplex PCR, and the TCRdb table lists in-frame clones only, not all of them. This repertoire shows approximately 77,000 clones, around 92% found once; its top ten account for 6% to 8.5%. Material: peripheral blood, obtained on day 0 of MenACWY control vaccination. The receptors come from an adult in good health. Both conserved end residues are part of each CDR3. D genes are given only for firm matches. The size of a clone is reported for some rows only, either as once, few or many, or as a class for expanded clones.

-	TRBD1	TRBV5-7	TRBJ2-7	TGTGCCAGCAGCGGCCGGGACAGGGACTCCTACGAGCAGTACTTC	CASSGRDRDSYEQYF
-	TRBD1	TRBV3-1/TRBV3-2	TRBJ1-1	TGTGCCAGCAGCCAAGGTGGGGACAGGGTGAACACTGAAGCTTTCTTT	CASSQGGDRVNTEAFF
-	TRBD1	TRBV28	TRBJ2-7	TGTGCCAGCAGCCCGGGACAGTCTTCCTACGAGCAGTACTTC	CASSPGQSSYEQYF
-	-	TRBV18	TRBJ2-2	TGTGCCAGCTCCCCAATGGCGAACACCGGGGAGCTGTTTTTT	CASSPMANTGELFF
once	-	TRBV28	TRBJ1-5	TGTGCCAGCAGTTTTGGGAACCCTAATCAGCCCCAGCATTTT	CASSFGNPNQPQHF
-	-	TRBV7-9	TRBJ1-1	TGTGCCAGCAGCTTCTTATTCGGTGTGTCCGATCGGATGGACACTGAAGCTTTCTTT	CASSFLFGVSDRMDTEAFF
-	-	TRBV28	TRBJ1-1	TGTGCCAGCAGTCACCACGGGGATCCCACTGAAGCTTTCTTT	CASSHHGDPTEAFF
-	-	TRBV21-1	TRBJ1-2	TGTGCCAGCAGTACGGGACAGGGCTATGGCTACACCTTC	CASSTGQGYGYTF
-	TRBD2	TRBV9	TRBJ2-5	TGTGCCAGCAGCGTAGCGTGGGGCGGGGGGAACCAAGAGACCCAGTACTTC	CASSVAWGGGNQETQYF
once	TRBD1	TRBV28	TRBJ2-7	TGTGCCAGCAGTTTGGGGGACCGGGACAGACTCTACGAGCAGTACTTC	CASSLGDRDRLYEQYF